This passage covers 10 T cell receptor beta chains from one sample sequenced in a study of blood T cell repertoires in COVID-19. Generated by immunoSEQ multiplex PCR, the TCRdb table keeps only in-frame clones and is missing some. The table has around 370,000 clones, about 90% seen once. Sequencing was performed on peripheral blood. Every receptor here comes from a woman under 30 who had recovered from COVID-19.

This clone came up a few times. This sequence joins TRBV5-1 and TRBJ2-1; 8 bases are a match to TRBD2. Germline loops: CDR1 SGHRS, CDR2 YFSETQ. V was clipped by 4 bases and J by 0 bases; unmatched bases: 6. The CDR3 is 16 amino acids. The CDR3 sequence is CASSGFSGVSYNEQFF. CDR3 bases: TGCGCCAGCAGCGGGTTTAGCGGGGTCTCCTACAATGAGCAGTTCTTC.

The chain carries TRBV25-1 and TRBJ2-1; TRBD2 matches at 10 bases. V gave up 3 bases and J gave up 7 bases; unmatched junction bases: 6. The CDR3 runs to 15 residues. Germline values: CDR1 MGHDK, CDR2 SYGVNS. This chain's CDR3 is CASSDLAGAGNEQFF. CDR3 in DNA: TGTGCCAGCAGTGACCTAGCGGGAGCCGGGAATGAGCAGTTCTTC.

The chain has TRBV3-1 (or the pseudogene TRBV3-2) and TRBJ2-1, with 12 bases fitting TRBD2. CDR3 length equals 17 residues. Trimming removed 0 bases from V and 9 bases from J; junction bases left unmatched: 9. Per germline, CDR1 LGHDT and CDR2 YNNKEL (reference sequence). In DNA form, the CDR3 reads TGTGCCAGCAGCCAAGATGCGGCTAGCGGGAGGGGCGGTGAGCAGTTCTTC. Translation gives CASSQDAASGRGGEQFF.

This clone was counted once. This chain links TRBV5-1 with TRBJ2-2, with 10 positions matching TRBD2. V lost 2 bases, J lost 6 bases, and 4 bases stayed unmatched. In germline, CDR1 is SGHRS, CDR2 YFSETQ. The length of the CDR3 is 15 residues. The CDR3 sequence is CASSFLAGDAGELFF. CDR3 DNA sequence: TGCGCCAGCAGCTTCCTAGCGGGAGACGCCGGGGAGCTGTTTTTT.

The chain uses TRBV6-6 and TRBJ2-3; D uncertain. This CDR3 is built from 14 residues. Germline-derived CDR1 and CDR2 are MNHNY and SVGAGI (reference sequence). V was cut by 0 bases and J by 0 bases, with 4 bases left in between. The CDR3 nucleotides are TGTGCCAGCAGTTACTCCCTGAGCACAGATACGCAGTATTTT. Its translation: CASSYSLSTDTQYF.

The rearrangement joins TRBV3-1 (or the pseudogene TRBV3-2) to TRBJ2-3, with unresolved D. The length of the CDR3 is 15 residues. The germline V gene encodes CDR1 LGHDT and CDR2 YNNKEL (reference sequence). V was pared by 1 base and J by 0 bases, with 8 bases between. The CDR3, as DNA: TGTGCCAGCAGCCAAGGTTCAGGAAGCACAGATACGCAGTATTTT. The encoded protein is CASSQGSGSTDTQYF.

This sequence joins TRBV5-6 and TRBJ2-3; the D is unclear. The length of the CDR3 is 13 residues. V dropped 3 bases and J dropped 6 bases, with 11 bases sitting between them. Germline V gene lookup returns CDR1 SGHDT and CDR2 YYEEEE. CDR3 nucleotide sequence: TGTGCCAGCAGCTCGCGCTTCGGGGATACGCAGTATTTT. Encoded protein: CASSSRFGDTQYF. The full variable domain, in which reference TRBV5-6 and TRBJ2-3 provide the parts outside the CDR3, is DAGVTQSPTHLIKTRGQQVTLRCSPKSGHDTVSWYQQALGQGPQFIFQYYEEEERQRGNFPDRFSGHQFPNYSSELNVNALLLGDSALYLCASSSRFGDTQYFGPGTRLTVL.

This clone was recorded a few times. The V gene is TRBV30, the J gene TRBJ1-6, with 10 bases aligning to TRBD1. This CDR3 is built from 15 residues. The V gene end was trimmed by 7 bases and the J gene end by 3 bases; junction bases not matched to a gene: 6. Germline V gene lookup returns CDR1 GTSNPN and CDR2 SVGIG (reference sequence). The CDR3 region has the DNA TGTGCCTCCCATGGGACAGGGGACTATAATTCACCCCTCCACTTT. Protein sequence: CASHGTGDYNSPLHF. The full variable domain, rest sourced from reference TRBV30 and TRBJ1-6, is SQTIHQWPATLVQPVGSPLSLECTVEGTSNPNLYWYRQAAGRGLQLLFYSVGIGQISSEVPQNLSASRPQDRQFILSSKKLLLSDSGFYLCASHGTGDYNSPLHFGNGTRLTVT.

The chain combines TRBV3-1 (or the pseudogene TRBV3-2) with TRBJ2-1; 11 positions match TRBD2. This CDR3 is 12 amino acids long. The ends lost 8 bases at V and 10 bases at J; junction bases unmatched: 4. Germline CDR1 reads LGHDT; CDR2 reads YNNKEL (reference sequence). The chain's CDR3 is CASASGRWEQFF. CDR3 nucleotide sequence: TGTGCCAGCGCTAGCGGGAGGTGGGAGCAGTTCTTC.

This rearrangement joins TRBV5-1 to TRBJ2-3, with TRBD2 identical over 13 bases. The CDR3 spans 19 residues. Unmatched junction bases numbered 10, after V lost 3 bases and J lost 0 bases. Germline V gene lookup returns CDR1 SGHRS and CDR2 YFSETQ. The CDR3 loop reads CASSSHKTSGGPSTDTQYF. The CDR3, as DNA: TGCGCCAGCAGCTCCCATAAGACTAGCGGGGGGCCTAGCACAGATACGCAGTATTTT. Full variable domain (remainder filled in from reference TRBV5-1 and TRBJ2-3): KAGVTQTPRYLIKTRGQQVTLSCSPISGHRSVSWYQQTPGQGLQFLFEYFSETQRNKGNFPGRFSGRQFSNSRSEMNVSTLELGDSALYLCASSSHKTSGGPSTDTQYFGPGTRLTVL.